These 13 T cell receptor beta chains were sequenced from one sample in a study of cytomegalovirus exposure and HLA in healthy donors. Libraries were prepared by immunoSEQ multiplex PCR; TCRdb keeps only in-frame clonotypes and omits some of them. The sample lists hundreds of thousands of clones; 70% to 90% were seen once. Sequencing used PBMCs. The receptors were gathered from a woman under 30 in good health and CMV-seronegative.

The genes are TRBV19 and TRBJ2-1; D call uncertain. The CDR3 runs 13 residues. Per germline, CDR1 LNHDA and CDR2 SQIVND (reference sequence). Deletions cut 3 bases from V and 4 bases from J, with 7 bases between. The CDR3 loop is CASSITGYNEQFF. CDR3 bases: TGTGCCAGTAGTATCACCGGGTACAATGAGCAGTTCTTC.

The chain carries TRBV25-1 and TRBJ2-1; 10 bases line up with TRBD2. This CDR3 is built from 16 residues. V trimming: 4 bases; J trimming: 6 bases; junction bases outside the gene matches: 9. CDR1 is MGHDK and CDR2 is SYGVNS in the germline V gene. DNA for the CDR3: TGTGCCAGCAGTGCTACTAGCGGGGCCCATCCCAATGAGCAGTTCTTC. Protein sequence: CASSATSGAHPNEQFF.

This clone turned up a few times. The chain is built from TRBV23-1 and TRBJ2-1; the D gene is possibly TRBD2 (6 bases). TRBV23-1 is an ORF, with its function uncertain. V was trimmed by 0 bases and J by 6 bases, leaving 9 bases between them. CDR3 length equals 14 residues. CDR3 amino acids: CASSQSSGPNEQFF. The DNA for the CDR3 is TGCGCCAGCAGTCAATCTAGCGGACCCAATGAGCAGTTCTTC.

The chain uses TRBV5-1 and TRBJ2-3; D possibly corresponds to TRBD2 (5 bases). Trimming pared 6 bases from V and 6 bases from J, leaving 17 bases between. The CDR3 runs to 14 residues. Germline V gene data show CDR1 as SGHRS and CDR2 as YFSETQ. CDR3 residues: CASKREFVLDTQYF. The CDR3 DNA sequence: TGCGCCAGCAAACGGGAATTCGTCTTGGATACGCAGTATTTT.

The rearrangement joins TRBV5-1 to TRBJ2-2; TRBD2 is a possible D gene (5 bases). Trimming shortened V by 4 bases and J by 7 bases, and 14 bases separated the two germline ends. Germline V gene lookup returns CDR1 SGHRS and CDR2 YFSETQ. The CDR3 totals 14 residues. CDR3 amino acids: CASSRHSGDGELFF. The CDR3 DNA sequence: TGCGCCAGCAGCCGGCACAGCGGTGACGGGGAGCTGTTTTTT.

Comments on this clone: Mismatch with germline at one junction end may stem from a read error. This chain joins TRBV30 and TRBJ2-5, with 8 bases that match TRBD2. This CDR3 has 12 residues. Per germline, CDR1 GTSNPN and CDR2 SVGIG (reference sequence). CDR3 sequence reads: CARAGEGEIQYF. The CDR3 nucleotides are TGTGCCAGAGCGGGGGAGGGGGAGATCCAGTACTTC.

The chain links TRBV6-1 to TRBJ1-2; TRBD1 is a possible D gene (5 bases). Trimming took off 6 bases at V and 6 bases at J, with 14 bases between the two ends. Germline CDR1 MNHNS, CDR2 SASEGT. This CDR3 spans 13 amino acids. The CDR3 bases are TGTGCCAGCAGGGTTCAGGGAGGTGATGGCTACACCTTC. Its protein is CASRVQGGDGYTF.

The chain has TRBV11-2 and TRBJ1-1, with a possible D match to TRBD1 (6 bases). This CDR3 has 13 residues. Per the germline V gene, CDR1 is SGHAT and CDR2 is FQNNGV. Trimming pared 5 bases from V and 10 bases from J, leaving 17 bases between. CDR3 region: CASSRTGTKAAFF. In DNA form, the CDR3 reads TGTGCCAGCAGCCGAACCGGGACAAAGGCAGCTTTCTTT.

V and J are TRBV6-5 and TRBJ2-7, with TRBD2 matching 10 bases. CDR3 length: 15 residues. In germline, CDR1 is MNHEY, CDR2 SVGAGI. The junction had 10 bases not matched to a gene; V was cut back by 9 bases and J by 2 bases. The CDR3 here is CASWGGTSGTYEQYF. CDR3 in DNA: TGTGCCAGTTGGGGGGGAACTAGCGGGACCTACGAGCAGTACTTC.

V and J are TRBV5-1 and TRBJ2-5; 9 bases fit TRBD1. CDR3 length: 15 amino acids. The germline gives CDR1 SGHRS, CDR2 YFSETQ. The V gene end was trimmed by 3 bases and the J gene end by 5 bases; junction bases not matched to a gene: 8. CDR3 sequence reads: CASSYLQGARETQYF. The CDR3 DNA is TGCGCCAGCAGCTACTTACAGGGGGCGCGGGAGACCCAGTACTTC.

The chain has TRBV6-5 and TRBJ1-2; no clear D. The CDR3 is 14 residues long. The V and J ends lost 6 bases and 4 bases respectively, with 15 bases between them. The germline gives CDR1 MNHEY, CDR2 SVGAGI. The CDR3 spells CASSPSGEVYGYTF. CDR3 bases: TGTGCCAGCAGCCCCTCTGGGGAGGTCTATGGCTACACCTTC.

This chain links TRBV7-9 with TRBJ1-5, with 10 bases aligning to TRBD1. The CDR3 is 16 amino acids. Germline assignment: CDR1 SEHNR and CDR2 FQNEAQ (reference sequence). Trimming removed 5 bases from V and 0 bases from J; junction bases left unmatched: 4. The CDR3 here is CASSRTGGDSNQPQHF. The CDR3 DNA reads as TGTGCCAGCAGCCGGACAGGGGGGGATAGCAATCAGCCCCAGCATTTT. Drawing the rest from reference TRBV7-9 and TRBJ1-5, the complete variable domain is DTGVSQNPRHKITKRGQNVTFRCDPISEHNRLYWYRQTLGQGPEFLTYFQNEAQLEKSRLLSDRFSAERPKGSFSTLEIQRTEQGDSAMYLCASSRTGGDSNQPQHFGDGTRLSIL.

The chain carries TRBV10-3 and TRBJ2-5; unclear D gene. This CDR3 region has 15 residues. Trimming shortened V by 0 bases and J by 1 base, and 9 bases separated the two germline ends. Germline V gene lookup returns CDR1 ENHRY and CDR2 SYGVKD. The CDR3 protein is CAISESSSFQETQYF. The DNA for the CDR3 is TGTGCCATCAGTGAGTCGAGTTCGTTCCAAGAGACCCAGTACTTC.